This passage covers 20 T cell receptor beta chains from one sample sequenced in a study of blood T cell repertoires in COVID-19. TCRdb keeps only in-frame clones here, not all; method: immunoSEQ multiplex PCR. Among hundreds of thousands of clones listed, roughly 90% were seen once. Sequenced: PBMCs or T cells enriched from blood (not recorded which). The receptors were gathered from a woman between 18 and 29 years old who had been exposed to COVID-19.

The chain carries TRBV18 and TRBJ1-5, with TRBD1 matching over 8 bases. Trimming took 2 bases from V and 6 from J; bases not matched to a gene: 9. This CDR3 contains 16 residues. Germline V gene sequence: CDR1 KGHSH, CDR2 LQKENI. The CDR3 protein is CASSPIDRGVGQPQHF. The CDR3, as DNA: TGTGCCAGCTCACCAATCGACAGGGGCGTCGGTCAGCCCCAGCATTTT.

V usage is TRBV4-1 and J usage is TRBJ2-1; D gene ambiguous. The CDR3 extends over 13 amino acids. CDR1 is MGHRA and CDR2 is YSYEKL in the germline V gene. The V end lost 3 bases, the J end lost 8 bases, and 11 bases lay between the germline ends. The CDR3 reads CASSHPLGDEQFF. The CDR3 nucleotides are TGCGCCAGCAGCCACCCCCTGGGCGATGAGCAGTTCTTC.

The chain employs TRBV29-1 and TRBJ1-5; possibly TRBD1 for D (6 bases). Looked up from germline, CDR1 is SQVTM and CDR2 is ANQGSEA. CDR3 size: 18 residues. With 0 bases removed from V and 2 bases from J, the gap between germline ends came to 20 bases. In DNA, the CDR3 is TGCAGCGTTGAAGATCTTCTGGGGGGGCTTATAGGCAATCAGCCCCAGCATTTT. Amino acids: CSVEDLLGGLIGNQPQHF.

The gene calls are TRBV7-8 and TRBJ2-3; D unclear. CDR1 SGHVS and CDR2 FQNEAQ come from the germline V gene. The CDR3 has 14 residues. Trimming took 7 bases from V and 3 from J, leaving 14 bases between them. This CDR3 is CASIATIPTDTQYF. In DNA form, the CDR3 reads TGTGCCAGCATCGCTACTATTCCGACAGATACGCAGTATTTT.

The genes are TRBV18 and TRBJ2-5; TRBD2 aligns across 7 bases. V lost 3 bases, J lost 3 bases, and 10 bases stayed unmatched. The germline V gene encodes CDR1 KGHSH and CDR2 LQKENI. The CDR3 is 16 residues long. The CDR3 here is CASSPPLAPQEETQYF. As DNA, the CDR3 is TGTGCCAGCTCACCGCCACTAGCGCCTCAAGAAGAGACCCAGTACTTC. Using reference TRBV18 and TRBJ2-5 for the parts outside the CDR3, the full variable domain is NAGVMQNPRHLVRRRGQEARLRCSPMKGHSHVYWYRQLPEEGLKFMVYLQKENIIDESGMPKERFSAEFPKEGPSILRIQQVVRGDSAAYFCASSPPLAPQEETQYFGPGTRLLVL.

The chain joins TRBV4-2 to TRBJ2-5, with 7 bases that match TRBD2. The CDR3 runs to 15 residues. CDR1 is LGHNA, CDR2 YNFKEQ, per germline. The V gene end was trimmed by 3 bases and the J gene end by 1 base; junction bases not matched to a gene: 5. CDR3 in DNA: TGTGCCAGCAGCCACTCAGCGGGGACCCAAGAGACCCAGTACTTC. Its protein is CASSHSAGTQETQYF.

The gene calls are TRBV7-2 and TRBJ1-5, with 9 bases that match TRBD1. CDR1 and CDR2 (germline): SGHTA, FQGNSA. The CDR3 is made up of 16 amino acids. Unmatched junction bases numbered 3, after V lost 1 base and J lost 2 bases. CDR3 nucleotides: TGTGCCAGCAGCTTAGGACAGGGGGGTGGCAATCAGCCCCAGCATTTT. As protein: CASSLGQGGGNQPQHF.

The chain combines TRBV7-9 with TRBJ2-7; TRBD2 matches at 9 bases. Germline loops: CDR1 SEHNR, CDR2 FQNEAQ (reference sequence). The CDR3 has 15 residues. The V segment lost 1 base and the J segment 6 bases; nucleotides outside the gene matches: 7. The CDR3 protein is CASSLEGLAGSEQYF. CDR3 bases: TGTGCCAGCAGCTTAGAAGGGCTAGCGGGGAGCGAGCAGTACTTC.

CDR3: CASSQGTAGETQYF. The CDR3 DNA reads TGTGCCAGCAGCCAGGGGACAGCCGGGGAGACCCAGTACTTC. The gene calls are TRBV7-9 and TRBJ2-5; 7 bases are a match to TRBD1. Per the germline V gene, CDR1 is SEHNR and CDR2 is FQNEAQ (reference sequence). The J segment lost 5 bases and the V segment lost 5 bases, leaving 8 bases of the junction unmatched. The CDR3 is 14 residues long.

The rearrangement links TRBV28 to TRBJ1-6; D perhaps matches TRBD1 (5 bases). In germline, CDR1 is MDHEN, CDR2 SYDVKM. Between the trimmed V and J ends, which lost 5 bases and 3 bases, there was a span of 11 bases. The CDR3 sequence is 15 residues long. The CDR3 sequence is CASSVGGGYNSPLHF. The DNA of the CDR3 is TGTGCCAGCAGTGTGGGGGGGGGCTATAATTCACCCCTCCACTTT. Full variable domain (missing parts from reference TRBV28 and TRBJ1-6): DVKVTQSSRYLVKRTGEKVFLECVQDMDHENMFWYRQDPGLGLRLIYFSYDVKMKEKGDIPEGYSVSREKKERFSLILESASTNQTSMYLCASSVGGGYNSPLHFGNGTRLTVT.

The chain uses TRBV9 and TRBJ2-3; D perhaps matches TRBD2 (5 bases). Germline CDR1 is SGDLS and CDR2 is YYNGEE. The CDR3 is 14 amino acids. V was pared by 0 bases and J by 0 bases, with 5 bases between. The CDR3 nucleotides read TGTGCCAGCAGCGTAGGCGGGAGCACAGATACGCAGTATTTT. It specifies CASSVGGSTDTQYF.

The chain links TRBV7-9 to TRBJ1-1; the D gene is possibly TRBD1 (6 bases). V lost 5 bases, J lost 11 bases, and 27 bases lay in between. This CDR3 has 16 residues. Germline values: CDR1 SEHNR, CDR2 FQNEAQ (reference sequence). In nucleotides, the CDR3 is TGTGCCAGCAGCACCCAGGGGATATTGAGTCGGGTCGGCGCTTTCTTT. Encoded protein: CASSTQGILSRVGAFF.

Only one count was recorded for this clone. CDR3 nucleotides: TGTGCCAGCAGCTACCCTCCGGGACTAGCGGACTCCTACGAGCAGTACTTC. The encoded protein is CASSYPPGLADSYEQYF. The chain employs TRBV7-6 and TRBJ2-7; 11 bases are shared with TRBD2. CDR1 is SGHVS, CDR2 FNYEAQ, per germline. The CDR3 extends over 17 amino acids. Trimming cost V 4 bases and J 0 bases; bases outside gene matches: 8.

The chain has TRBV7-2 and TRBJ1-1; TRBD1 is a possible D gene (5 bases). Trimming took off 3 bases at V and 4 bases at J, with 18 bases between the two ends. The CDR3 runs to 16 residues. Per germline, CDR1 SGHTA and CDR2 FQGNSA. The CDR3 spells CASSLLWAGVSTEAFF. For the CDR3, the DNA is TGTGCCAGCAGCTTGCTTTGGGCGGGGGTGAGCACTGAAGCTTTCTTT.

The chain recombines TRBV10-3 with TRBJ1-1, with TRBD1 as a possible D gene (5 bases). The CDR3 is made up of 13 amino acids. Germline CDR1 ENHRY, CDR2 SYGVKD. Between the trimmed V and J ends, which lost 6 bases and 0 bases, there was a span of 8 bases. Here the CDR3 reads CAISGTLNTEAFF. The CDR3 coding sequence is TGTGCCATCAGCGGGACTTTGAACACTGAAGCTTTCTTT.

This clone was recorded once. This rearrangement joins TRBV20-1 to TRBJ1-5; tentatively, D is TRBD1 (5 bases). The CDR3 runs to 16 residues. Deletions cut 6 bases from V and 4 bases from J, with 22 bases between. From germline, CDR1 is DFQATT and CDR2 SNEGSKA (reference sequence). This CDR3 reads CSASLGTGSINQPQHF. CDR3 coding DNA: TGCAGTGCCAGTTTAGGTACAGGTTCGATTAATCAGCCCCAGCATTTT.

This clone was counted a few times. The chain carries TRBV5-8 and TRBJ2-2; TRBD2 agrees at 9 bases. CDR1 SGHTS and CDR2 YDEGEE come from the germline V gene. CDR3 length: 15 amino acids. V lost 3 bases to trimming and J lost 7 bases; unmatched junction nucleotides: 7. The CDR3 spells CASSSIAGAGGELFF. CDR3 nucleotide sequence: TGTGCCAGCAGCTCGATAGCGGGAGCGGGCGGGGAGCTGTTTTTT.

The genes are TRBV7-3 and TRBJ1-1; no reliable D call. The CDR3 is 13 amino acids. The V and J ends lost 4 bases and 0 bases respectively, with 6 bases between them. Germline V gives CDR1 SGHTA, CDR2 FQGTGA. CDR3 coding DNA: TGTGCCAGCAGCTCCGGGATGAACACTGAAGCTTTCTTT. It yields the protein CASSSGMNTEAFF. The complete variable domain, with remaining parts taken from reference TRBV7-3 and TRBJ1-1, reads GAGVSQTPSNKVTEKGKYVELRCDPISGHTALYWYRQSLGQGPEFLIYFQGTGAADDSGLPNDRFFAVRPEGSVSTLKIQRTERGDSAVYLCASSSGMNTEAFFGQGTRLTVV.

This clone came up once. The V gene is TRBV18, the J gene TRBJ2-5; TRBD1 matches at 7 bases. CDR1 and CDR2 from the germline V gene are KGHSH and LQKENI. The V segment lost 2 bases and the J segment 4 bases; nucleotides outside the gene matches: 4. The CDR3 sequence is 14 residues long. In DNA, the CDR3 is TGTGCCAGCTCACCAGGGGCAGGGGGAGAGACCCAGTACTTC. Protein product: CASSPGAGGETQYF. Complete variable domain (other parts from reference TRBV18 and TRBJ2-5): NAGVMQNPRHLVRRRGQEARLRCSPMKGHSHVYWYRQLPEEGLKFMVYLQKENIIDESGMPKERFSAEFPKEGPSILRIQQVVRGDSAAYFCASSPGAGGETQYFGPGTRLLVL.

This clone showed up just once. CDR3 DNA: TGTGCCAGCAGCCAACAGGTGGGATATGGCTACACCTTC. Its translation: CASSQQVGYGYTF. The chain employs TRBV7-6 and TRBJ1-2; TRBD1 is a possible D gene (5 bases). The V gene lost 5 bases and the J gene lost 5 bases, with 12 bases spanning the gap. The germline V gene has CDR1 SGHVS and CDR2 FNYEAQ. The CDR3 has 13 residues.